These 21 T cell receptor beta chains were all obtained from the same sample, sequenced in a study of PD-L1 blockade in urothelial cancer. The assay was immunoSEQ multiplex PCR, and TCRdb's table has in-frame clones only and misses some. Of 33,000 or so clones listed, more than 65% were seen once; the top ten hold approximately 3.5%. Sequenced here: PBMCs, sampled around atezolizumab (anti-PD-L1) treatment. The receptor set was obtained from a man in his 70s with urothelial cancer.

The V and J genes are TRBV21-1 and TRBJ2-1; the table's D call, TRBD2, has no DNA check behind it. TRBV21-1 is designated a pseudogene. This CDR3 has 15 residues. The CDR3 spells CASRSRVAGWHEQFF. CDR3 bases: TGTGCCAGCAGGAGCCGGGTAGCGGGGTGGCATGAGCAGTTCTTC.

Here the CDR3 reads CASSLWQGSGNTIYF. The DNA for the CDR3 is TGCGCCAGCAGCTTGTGGCAGGGCTCTGGAAACACCATATATTTT. The chain couples TRBV5-1 to TRBJ1-3; perhaps TRBD1 as D (5 bases). Germline V gene sequence: CDR1 SGHRS, CDR2 YFSETQ. This CDR3 spans 15 amino acids. V was trimmed by 1 base and J by 0 bases, leaving 8 bases between them.

In nucleotides, the CDR3 is TGTGCCAGCAGCTTAAGGGGGAACCCGACCTACGAGCAGTACTTC. This encodes CASSLRGNPTYEQYF. The chain couples TRBV11-1 to TRBJ2-7, with D perhaps matching TRBD1 (6 bases). Looked up from germline, CDR1 is SGHAT and CDR2 is FQDESV (reference sequence). The CDR3 extends over 15 amino acids. V was pared by 2 bases and J by 2 bases, with 13 bases between. Supplemented by reference TRBV11-1 and TRBJ2-7, the full variable domain reads EAEVAQSPRYKITEKSQAVAFWCDPISGHATLYWYRQILGQGPELLVQFQDESVVDDSQLPKDRFSAERLKGVDSTLKIQPAELGDSAMYLCASSLRGNPTYEQYFGPGTRLTVT.

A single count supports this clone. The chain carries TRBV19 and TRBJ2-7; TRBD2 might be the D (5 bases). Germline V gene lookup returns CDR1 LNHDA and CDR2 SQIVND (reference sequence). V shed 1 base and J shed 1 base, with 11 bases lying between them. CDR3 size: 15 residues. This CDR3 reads CASSIGSELSYEQYF. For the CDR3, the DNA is TGTGCCAGTAGTATAGGTAGCGAACTGTCCTACGAGCAGTACTTC.

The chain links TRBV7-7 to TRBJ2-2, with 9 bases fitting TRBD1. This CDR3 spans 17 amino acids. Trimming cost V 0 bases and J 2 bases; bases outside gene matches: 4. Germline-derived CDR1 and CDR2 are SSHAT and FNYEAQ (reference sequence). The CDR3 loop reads CASSLAPGQGNTGELFF. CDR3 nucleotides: TGTGCCAGCAGCTTAGCCCCGGGACAGGGAAACACCGGGGAGCTGTTTTTT.

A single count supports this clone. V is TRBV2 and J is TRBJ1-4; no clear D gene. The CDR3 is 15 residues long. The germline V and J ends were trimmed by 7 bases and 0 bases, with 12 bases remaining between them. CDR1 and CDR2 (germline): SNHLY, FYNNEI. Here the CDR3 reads CASKTGAATNEKLFF. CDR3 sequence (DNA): TGTGCCAGCAAAACGGGAGCAGCAACTAATGAAAAACTGTTTTTT.

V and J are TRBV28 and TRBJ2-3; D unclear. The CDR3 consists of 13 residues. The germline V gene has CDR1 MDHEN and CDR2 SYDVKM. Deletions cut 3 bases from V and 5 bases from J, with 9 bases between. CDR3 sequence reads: CASSFEPIDTQYF. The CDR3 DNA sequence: TGTGCCAGCAGTTTCGAGCCCATAGATACGCAGTATTTT.

CDR3 loop: CASSLEPRGQPQHF. CDR3 DNA sequence: TGTGCCAGCAGCTTGGAGCCCCGCGGTCAGCCCCAGCATTTT. The gene calls are TRBV5-4 and TRBJ1-5; D not resolved. This CDR3 contains 14 residues. Germline V CDR1 and CDR2: SGHNT, YYREEE (reference sequence). Trimming removed 0 bases from V and 6 bases from J, with 10 bases in between.

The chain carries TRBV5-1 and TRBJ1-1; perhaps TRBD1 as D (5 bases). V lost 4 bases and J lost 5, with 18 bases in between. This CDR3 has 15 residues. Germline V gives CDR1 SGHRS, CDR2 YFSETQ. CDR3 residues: CASSPNVERGTEAFF. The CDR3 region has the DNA TGCGCCAGCAGCCCCAATGTAGAGCGGGGGACTGAAGCTTTCTTT.

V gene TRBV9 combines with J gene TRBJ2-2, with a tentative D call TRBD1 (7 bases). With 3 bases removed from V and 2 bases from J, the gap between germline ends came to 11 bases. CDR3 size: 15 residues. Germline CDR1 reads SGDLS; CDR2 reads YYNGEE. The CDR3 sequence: CASSGGDSNTGELFF. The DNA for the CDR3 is TGTGCCAGCAGCGGCGGGGACAGTAACACCGGGGAGCTGTTTTTT.

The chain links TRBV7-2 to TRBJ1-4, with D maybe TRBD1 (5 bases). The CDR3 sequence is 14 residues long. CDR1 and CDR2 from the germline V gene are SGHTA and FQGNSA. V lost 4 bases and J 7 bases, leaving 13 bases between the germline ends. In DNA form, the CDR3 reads TGTGCCAGCAGCTCCAGGGATTCTCTTGAAAAACTGTTTTTT. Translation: CASSSRDSLEKLFF.

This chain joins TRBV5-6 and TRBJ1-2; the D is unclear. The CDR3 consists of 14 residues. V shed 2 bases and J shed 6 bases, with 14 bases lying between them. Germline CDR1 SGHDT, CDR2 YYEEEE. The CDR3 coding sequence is TGTGCCAGCAGCTTAGGCGGTCCCCGGGATGGCTACACCTTC. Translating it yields CASSLGGPRDGYTF.

CDR3 bases: TGTGCCAGCAGGCTAACAGAGCTGGGGAACACTGAAGCTTTCTTT. It specifies CASRLTELGNTEAFF. The V gene is TRBV5-5, the J gene TRBJ1-1, with unresolved D. V was clipped by 5 bases and J by 1 base, with 15 bases between them. This CDR3 comprises 15 residues. Germline lookup yields CDR1 SGHKS and CDR2 YYEKEE (reference sequence). Full variable domain (missing parts from reference TRBV5-5 and TRBJ1-1): DAGVTQSPTHLIKTRGQQVTLRCSPISGHKSVSWYQQVLGQGPQFIFQYYEKEERGRGNFPDRFSARQFPNYSSELNVNALLLGDSALYLCASRLTELGNTEAFFGQGTRLTVV.

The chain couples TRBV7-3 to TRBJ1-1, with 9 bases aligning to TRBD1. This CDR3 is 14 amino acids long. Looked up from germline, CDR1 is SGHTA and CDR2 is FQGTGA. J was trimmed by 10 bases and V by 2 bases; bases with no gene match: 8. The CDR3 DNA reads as TGTGCCAGCAGCTTACAACAGGGGGCTTTCCCAGCTTTCTTT. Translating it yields CASSLQQGAFPAFF.

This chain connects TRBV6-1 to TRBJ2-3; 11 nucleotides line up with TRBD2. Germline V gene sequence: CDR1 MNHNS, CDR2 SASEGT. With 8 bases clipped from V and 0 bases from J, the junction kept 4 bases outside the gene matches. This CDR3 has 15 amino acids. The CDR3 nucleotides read TGTGCCAGCCAGACTAGCGGGATAAGCACAGATACGCAGTATTTT. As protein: CASQTSGISTDTQYF.

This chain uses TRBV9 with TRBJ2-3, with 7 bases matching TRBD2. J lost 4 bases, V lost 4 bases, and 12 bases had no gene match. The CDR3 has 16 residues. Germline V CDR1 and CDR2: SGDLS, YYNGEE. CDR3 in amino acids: CASSPRGVAGADTQYF. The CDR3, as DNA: TGTGCCAGCAGCCCCCGGGGGGTTGCGGGCGCAGATACGCAGTATTTT.

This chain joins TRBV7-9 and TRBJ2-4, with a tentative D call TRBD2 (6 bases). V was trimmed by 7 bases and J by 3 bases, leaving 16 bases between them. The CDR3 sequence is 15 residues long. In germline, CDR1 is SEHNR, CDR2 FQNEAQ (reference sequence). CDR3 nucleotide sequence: TGTGCCAGCACCAAGGAGGGCTTTGGCAAAAACATTCAGTACTTC. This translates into CASTKEGFGKNIQYF.

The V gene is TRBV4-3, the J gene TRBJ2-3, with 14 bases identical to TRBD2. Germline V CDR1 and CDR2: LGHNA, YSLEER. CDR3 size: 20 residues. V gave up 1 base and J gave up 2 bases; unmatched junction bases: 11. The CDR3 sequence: CASSQGGRTSGGPFTDTQYF. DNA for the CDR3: TGCGCCAGCAGCCAAGGGGGCAGGACTAGCGGGGGGCCTTTCACAGATACGCAGTATTTT.

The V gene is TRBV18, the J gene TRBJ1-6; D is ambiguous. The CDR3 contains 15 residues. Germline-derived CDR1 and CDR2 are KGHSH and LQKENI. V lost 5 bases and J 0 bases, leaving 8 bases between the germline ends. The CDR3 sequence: CASSGWSSYNSPLHF. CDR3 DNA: TGTGCCAGCTCAGGGTGGAGCTCCTATAATTCACCCCTCCACTTT. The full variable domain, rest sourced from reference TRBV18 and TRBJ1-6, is NAGVMQNPRHLVRRRGQEARLRCSPMKGHSHVYWYRQLPEEGLKFMVYLQKENIIDESGMPKERFSAEFPKEGPSILRIQQVVRGDSAAYFCASSGWSSYNSPLHFGNGTRLTVT.

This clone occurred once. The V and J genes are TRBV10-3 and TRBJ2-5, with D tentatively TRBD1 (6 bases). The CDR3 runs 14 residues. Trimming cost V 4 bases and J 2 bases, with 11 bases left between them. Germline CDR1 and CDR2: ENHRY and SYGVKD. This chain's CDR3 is CAISGTASQETQYF. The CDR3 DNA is TGTGCCATCAGTGGGACAGCTTCACAAGAGACCCAGTACTTC.

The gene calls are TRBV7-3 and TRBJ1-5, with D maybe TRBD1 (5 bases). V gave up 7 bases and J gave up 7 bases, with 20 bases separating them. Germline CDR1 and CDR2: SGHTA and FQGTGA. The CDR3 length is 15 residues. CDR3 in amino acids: CASTKTPDGGQPQHF. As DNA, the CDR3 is TGTGCCAGCACCAAAACCCCGGACGGGGGGCAGCCCCAGCATTTT.